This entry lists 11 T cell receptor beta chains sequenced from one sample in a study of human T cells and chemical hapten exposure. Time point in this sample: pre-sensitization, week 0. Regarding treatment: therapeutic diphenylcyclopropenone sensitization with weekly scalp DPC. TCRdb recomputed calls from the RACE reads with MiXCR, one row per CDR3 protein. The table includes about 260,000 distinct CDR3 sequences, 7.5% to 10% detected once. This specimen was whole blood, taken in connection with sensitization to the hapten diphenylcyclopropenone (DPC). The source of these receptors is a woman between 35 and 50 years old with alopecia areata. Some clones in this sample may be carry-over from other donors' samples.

The CDR3 region has the DNA TGTGCCAGCAGTTTAGAGAGATTAGGGGGATCAAGAGCTTTCTTT. This gives the protein CASSLERLGGSRAFF. The chain joins TRBV12-3 or TRBV12-4 to TRBJ1-1, with D perhaps matching TRBD1 (6 bases). The CDR3 has 15 residues. The V gene lost 1 base and the J gene lost 10 bases, with 19 bases spanning the gap.

The CDR3 region is CASSQGGSTEAFF. The CDR3 bases are TGTGCCAGCAGTCAGGGGGGAAGTACTGAAGCTTTCTTT. This chain joins TRBV12-3 or TRBV12-4 and TRBJ1-1, with 7 bases that match TRBD1. The CDR3 contains 13 residues. J was trimmed by 5 bases and V by 5 bases; bases with no gene match: 5.

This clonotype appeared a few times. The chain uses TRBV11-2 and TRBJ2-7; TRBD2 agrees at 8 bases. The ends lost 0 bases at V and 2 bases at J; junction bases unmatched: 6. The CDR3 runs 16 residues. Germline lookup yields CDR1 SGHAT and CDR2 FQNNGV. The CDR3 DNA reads TGTGCCAGCAGCTTAGATTTGGTAGCGGGGCCCTACGAGCAGTACTTC. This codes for CASSLDLVAGPYEQYF.

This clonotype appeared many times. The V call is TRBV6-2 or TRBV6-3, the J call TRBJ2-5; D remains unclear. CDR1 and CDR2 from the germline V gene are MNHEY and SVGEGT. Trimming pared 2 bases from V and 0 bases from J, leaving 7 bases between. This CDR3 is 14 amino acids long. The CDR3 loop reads CASSYMPNQETQYF. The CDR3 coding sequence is TGTGCCAGCAGTTACATGCCGAACCAAGAGACCCAGTACTTC.

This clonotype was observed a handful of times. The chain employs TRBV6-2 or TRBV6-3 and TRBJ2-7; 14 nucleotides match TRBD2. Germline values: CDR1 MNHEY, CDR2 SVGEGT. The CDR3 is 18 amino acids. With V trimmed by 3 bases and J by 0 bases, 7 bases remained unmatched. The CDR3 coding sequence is TGTGCCAGCAGTTATTTGACTAGCGGGAGGGGTCCCTCCTACGAGCAGTACTTC. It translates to CASSYLTSGRGPSYEQYF.

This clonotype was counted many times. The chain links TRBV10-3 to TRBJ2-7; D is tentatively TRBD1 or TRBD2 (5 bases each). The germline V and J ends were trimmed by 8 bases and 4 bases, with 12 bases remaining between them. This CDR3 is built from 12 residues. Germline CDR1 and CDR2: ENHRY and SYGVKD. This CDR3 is CAISTGGYEQYF. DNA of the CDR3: TGTGCCATCTCGACTGGGGGTTACGAGCAGTACTTC.

The CDR3 nucleotides are TGTGCCAGCACTATAGCGGGAGTCTTCAATGAGCAGTTCTTC. Translating gives CASTIAGVFNEQFF. The chain uses TRBV28 and TRBJ2-1; TRBD2 matches at 9 bases. V dropped 7 bases and J dropped 6; count of bases not matched to a gene: 7. CDR1 MDHEN and CDR2 SYDVKM come from the germline V gene. The CDR3 spans 14 residues.

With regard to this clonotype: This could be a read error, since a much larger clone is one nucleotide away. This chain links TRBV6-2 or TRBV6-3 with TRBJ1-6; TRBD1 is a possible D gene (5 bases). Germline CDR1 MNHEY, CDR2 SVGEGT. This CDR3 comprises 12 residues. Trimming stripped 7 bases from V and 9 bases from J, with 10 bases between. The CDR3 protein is CASNRLCSPLHF. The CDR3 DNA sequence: TGTGCCAGCAACAGGTTGTGTTCACCCCTCCACTTT.

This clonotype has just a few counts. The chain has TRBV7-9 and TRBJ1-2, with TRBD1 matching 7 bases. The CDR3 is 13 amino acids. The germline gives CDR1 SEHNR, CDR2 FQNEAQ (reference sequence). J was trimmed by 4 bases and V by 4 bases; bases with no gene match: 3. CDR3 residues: CASSSGGIYGYTF. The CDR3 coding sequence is TGTGCCAGCAGCTCAGGGGGGATCTATGGCTACACCTTC.

The CDR3 spells CASWGLAFNEQFF. The CDR3 DNA follows: TGTGCCAGCTGGGGACTAGCTTTCAATGAGCAGTTCTTC. The V gene is TRBV7-2, the J gene TRBJ2-1; TRBD2 matches at 9 bases. CDR3 length equals 13 residues. Germline trimming cut 8 bases from V and 6 bases from J; bases unmatched to any gene: 5. Per the germline V gene, CDR1 is SGHTA and CDR2 is FQGNSA.

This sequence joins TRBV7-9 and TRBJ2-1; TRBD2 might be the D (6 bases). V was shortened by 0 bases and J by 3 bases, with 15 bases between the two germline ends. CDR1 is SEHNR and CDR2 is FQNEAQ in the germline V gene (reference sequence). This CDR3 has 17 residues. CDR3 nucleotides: TGTGCCAGCAGCTTAGCGGTAGCGACGGAGGGCTACAATGAGCAGTTCTTC. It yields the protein CASSLAVATEGYNEQFF.